This T cell receptor (beta chain) originates from a study of CD8 T cells in ankylosing spondylitis. A single record per CDR3 protein comes from TCRdb applying MiXCR to the 5' RACE reads. The repertoire consists of 200,000 or so distinct CDR3 sequences, with approximately 18% occurring once and the leading ten covering around 4.7%. Trimming took 0 bases from V and 0 from J, leaving 12 bases between them. The CDR3 is made up of 15 amino acids. Per germline, CDR1 DFQATT and CDR2 SNEGSKA (reference sequence). This sequence originates from a male donor under 30 with ankylosing spondylitis or in good health (not recorded which). The sequencing sample was made of blood, either unsorted or a sorted T cell fraction (not recorded which). V and J are TRBV20-1 and TRBJ2-7; D may be TRBD1 or TRBD2 (5 bases each). CDR3 sequence: CSAREATRGSYEQYF. The CDR3 nucleotides are TGCAGTGCTAGAGAGGCGACGAGGGGCTCCTACGAGCAGTACTTC.